Listed below are T cell receptor beta chains from one sample, sequenced in a study of blood T cell repertoires in COVID-19. TCRdb keeps only in-frame clones here, not all; method: immunoSEQ multiplex PCR. The sample shows a few hundred thousand clones, 70% to 90% of them seen only once. The sample was peripheral blood. The receptors originated from a woman aged 25 to 39 with COVID-19, enrolled during active disease. The CDR3 runs from the conserved cysteine through the conserved F or W. D genes are given only for firm matches. Where a row states a size, it is once, few, many or the class of an expanded clone; other rows omit it.

clone_size | j_call | d_call | v_call | cdr3_nt | cdr3_aa
NA | TRBJ1-6 | NA | TRBV14 | TGTGCCAGCAGCGTCGAAGGGGGTGCCGGCTCACCCCTCCACTTT | CASSVEGGAGSPLHF
NA | TRBJ2-1 | NA | TRBV7-2 | TGTGCCAGCAGCTTAGCCCTAGTTACCAATGAGCAGTTCTTC | CASSLALVTNEQFF
NA | TRBJ2-5 | TRBD2 | TRBV5-1 | TGCGCCAGCAGCTTGGCCAGGTCGGGGGGAGAAGAGACCCAGTACTTC | CASSLARSGGEETQYF
NA | TRBJ2-1 | NA | TRBV30 | TGTGCCTGGAGCCTGAGGGCGGTGAATGAGCAGTTCTTC | CAWSLRAVNEQFF
NA | TRBJ2-1 | TRBD1 | TRBV6-6 | TGTGCCAGCGGCGGGACAGGGCCTAATGAGCAGTTCTTC | CASGGTGPNEQFF
NA | TRBJ2-1 | TRBD2 | TRBV7-9 | TGTGCCAGCAGCTTACCACTAGCGGGAGAATTTATGGATGAGCAGTTCTTC | CASSLPLAGEFMDEQFF
NA | TRBJ1-1 | NA | TRBV30 | TGTGCCTGGACGCCAGGGGATGTTCCTGAAGCTTTCTTT | CAWTPGDVPEAFF
NA | TRBJ1-6 | NA | TRBV6-5 | TGTGCCAGCAGGAGCTCCTATAATTCACCCCTCCACTTT | CASRSSYNSPLHF
NA | TRBJ1-6 | NA | TRBV4-2 | TGTGCCAGCAGCCCAAGACTTTTTCCGGGCCCGAGGGATTCACCCCTCCACTTT | CASSPRLFPGPRDSPLHF
NA | TRBJ1-6 | NA | TRBV9 | TGTGCCAGCAGCGTGGGGGGAGAGAATTCACCCCTCCACTTT | CASSVGGENSPLHF
NA | TRBJ2-4 | TRBD2 | TRBV7-3 | TGTGCCAGCAGCCCACGGGGCGGGAGCGCCAAAAACATTCAGTACTTC | CASSPRGGSAKNIQYF
NA | TRBJ2-1 | TRBD2 | TRBV7-8 | TGTGCCAGCAGCTTAGCTCTAGCGGGAGGGAATGAGCAGTTCTTC | CASSLALAGGNEQFF
NA | TRBJ2-7 | TRBD2 | TRBV11-2 | TGTGCCAGTTCGTGGGTTAGCGGGGGGACCTACGAGCAGTACTTC | CASSWVSGGTYEQYF
NA | TRBJ2-1 | TRBD2 | TRBV18 | TGTGCCAGCTCACCACCGACTAGCGTGGATGAGCAGTTCTTC | CASSPPTSVDEQFF
NA | TRBJ2-2 | TRBD1 | TRBV29-1 | TGCAGCGTTGGCGACCCGACAGGGAGAGTAACCGGGGAGCTGTTTTTT | CSVGDPTGRVTGELFF
once | TRBJ2-7 | NA | TRBV5-6 | TGTGCCAGCAGGTTGGGTTTGTGGGCGGGCAACTCCTACGAGCAGTACTTC | CASRLGLWAGNSYEQYF
once | TRBJ2-2 | NA | TRBV3-1/TRBV3-2 | TGTGCCAGCAGCCAAGATCGTGGCAGGGTTACCGGGGAGCTGTTTTTT | CASSQDRGRVTGELFF
NA | TRBJ1-6 | TRBD1 | TRBV5-1 | TGCGCCAGCAGCGCCGGGACAGATTCACCCCTCCACTTT | CASSAGTDSPLHF
NA | TRBJ2-7 | NA | TRBV28 | TGTGCCAGCAGTTTAGGAGGTCGCGAGCAGTACTTC | CASSLGGREQYF
NA | TRBJ2-3 | NA | TRBV5-1 | TGCGCCAGCAGCTTCCGAACAGGGACTAACACAGATACGCAGTATTTT | CASSFRTGTNTDTQYF
NA | TRBJ1-5 | NA | TRBV30 | TGTGCCCTGGGACAAAGGAATAGCAATCAGCCCCAGCATTTT | CALGQRNSNQPQHF
once | TRBJ2-7 | NA | TRBV2 | TGTGCCAGCAGCCAGGGTACAACGGCCTACGAGCAGTACTTC | CASSQGTTAYEQYF
NA | TRBJ1-1 | NA | TRBV27 | TGTGCCAGCAGTCCCTGGGGAGGGGCGAACACTGAAGCTTTCTTT | CASSPWGGANTEAFF
NA | TRBJ1-2 | TRBD1 | TRBV30 | TGTGCCTGGAGCCGGACAGGGGTTAACTATGGCTACACCTTC | CAWSRTGVNYGYTF
NA | TRBJ1-1 | TRBD1 | TRBV9 | TGTGCCAGCAGCGTCCTGGACAGGTGGAACACTGAAGCTTTCTTT | CASSVLDRWNTEAFF
NA | TRBJ2-5 | NA | TRBV5-1 | TGCGCCAGCAGCTTGGGGCTAGAGACCAAGACCCAGTACTTC | CASSLGLETKTQYF